The clone carrying this T cell receptor beta chain was observed many times. No cell sorting was done before RNA was extracted from the tissue. The CDR3 sequence is 13 residues long. The V end lost 6 bases, the J end lost 5 bases, and 15 bases lay between the germline ends. Germline V gene data show CDR1 as DFQATT and CDR2 as SNEGSKA (reference sequence). This entry is derived from a study of tumor and adjacent non-tumor tissue in lung cancer. Three rounds of nested PCR, following a modified ARM-PCR protocol, produced the TCRbeta library. MiXCR, applied by TCRdb to the multiplex PCR reads, yields one record per CDR3 protein. The sample includes 71,000 or so distinct CDR3 sequences, around 86% of them seen just once.

V gene TRBV20-1 combines with J gene TRBJ2-3, with D possibly called TRBD1 or TRBD2 (5 bases each). The receptor's source is a woman in her forties or fifties with non-small cell lung cancer. The specimen sequenced was lung tumor tissue. In DNA form, the CDR3 reads TGCAGTGCACCCCCGGGACCGGGAGATACGCAGTATTTT. This translates into CSAPPGPGDTQYF.